This paragraph reports one T cell receptor (beta chain). Antigen unknown. Additional DNA sequences in this sample encode the identical CDR3. The data were obtained in a study of CD8+ T cells in alopecia areata. The overall study: The drug, oral tofacitinib, was given to treated patients at 5 to 10 mg twice daily.

RNA was extracted and reverse transcribed into cDNA as the sequencing template. Generated by immunoSEQ multiplex PCR, the TCRdb table keeps only in-frame clones and is missing some. The sample has under 250,000 clones; more than 55% are singletons. Study-wide findings and caveats: Many expanded lesional clones persisted during tofacitinib (in both scalp and blood). It was lesional scalp, especially alopecia totalis/universalis, that showed higher clonality than normal scalp.

Treatment meaning: oral pan-JAK inhibitor, 5-10 mg twice daily. The source of this sequence is a human donor with alopecia areata. This material consisted of CD4+ T cells sorted from blood, taken between weeks 43 and 45, from a patient treated with tofacitinib.

Here the CDR3 DNA reads TGTGCCAGCAGCCGGGAGACCTACGAGCAGTACTTC. Amino acids: CASSRETYEQYF. This chain links TRBV14 with TRBJ2-7; a weak D match, TRBD2 (5 bases). The CDR3 has 12 residues. V was shortened by 4 bases and J by 2 bases, with 6 bases between the two germline ends. From germline, CDR1 is SGHDN and CDR2 FVKESK.